This T cell receptor (beta chain) was profiled in a study of CD8+ T cells in alopecia areata. Germline V gives CDR1 SQVTM, CDR2 ANQGSEA. V was pared by 3 bases and J by 2 bases, with 5 bases between. There are 11 residues in the CDR3. Treatment reported: oral pan-JAK inhibitor, 5-10 mg twice daily. This clone has just a few counts. RNA, once extracted, was reverse transcribed into cDNA for use as the sequencing template. Sequenced by immunoSEQ multiplex PCR; TCRdb stores in-frame clones only, minus some. Among some 190,000 clones listed, under 80% were seen once. The receptor comes from a human donor with alopecia areata. This material consisted of CD4+ T cells sorted from blood, taken around week 49, from a patient treated with tofacitinib. The V and J genes are TRBV29-1 and TRBJ2-7; no clear D gene. The CDR3 reads CSVDSAYEQYF. DNA of the CDR3: TGCAGCGTTGACAGCGCCTACGAGCAGTACTTC.